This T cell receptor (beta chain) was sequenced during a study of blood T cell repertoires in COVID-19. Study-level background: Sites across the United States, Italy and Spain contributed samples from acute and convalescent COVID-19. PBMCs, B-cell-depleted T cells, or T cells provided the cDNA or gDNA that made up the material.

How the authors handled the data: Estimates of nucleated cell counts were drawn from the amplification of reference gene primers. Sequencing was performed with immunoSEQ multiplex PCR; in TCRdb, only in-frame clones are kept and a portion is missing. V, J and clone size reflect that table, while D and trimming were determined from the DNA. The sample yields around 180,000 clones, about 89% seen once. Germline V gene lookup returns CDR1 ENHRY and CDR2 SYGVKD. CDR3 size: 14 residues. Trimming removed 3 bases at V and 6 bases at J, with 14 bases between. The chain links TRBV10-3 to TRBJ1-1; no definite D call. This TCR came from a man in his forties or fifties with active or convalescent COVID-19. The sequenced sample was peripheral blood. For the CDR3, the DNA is TGTGCCATCAGTGATAGAGGGATGGAATCTGAAGCTTTCTTT. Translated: CAISDRGMESEAFF.